This T cell receptor (beta chain) comes out of a study of blood T cells in healthy people across ages. Germline CDR1 is MGHRA and CDR2 is YSYEKL. CDR3 length: 15 residues. Trimming removed 6 bases from V and 1 base from J; junction bases left unmatched: 7. The use of a sample-barcoded 5' primer and a J-beta primer mix characterized a second PCR of about 6 to 12 cycles. One entry per CDR3 protein results from TCRdb running MiXCR on the 5' RACE reads. The sample holds about 1.4 million distinct CDR3 sequences, approximately 59% seen once. Study results and caveats: Naive T cell percentage by flow cytometry tracked strongly with beta diversity.

Comment on this clonotype: Its antigen is not identified.

The sample comprised blood. The genes are TRBV4-1 and TRBJ2-7, with 9 bases that match TRBD1. This clonotype originated in a man younger than 30 in good health. CDR3 nucleotides: TGCGCCAGCAGAATAACCGGGACAGGGTCCTACGAGCAGTACTTC. This codes for CASRITGTGSYEQYF.